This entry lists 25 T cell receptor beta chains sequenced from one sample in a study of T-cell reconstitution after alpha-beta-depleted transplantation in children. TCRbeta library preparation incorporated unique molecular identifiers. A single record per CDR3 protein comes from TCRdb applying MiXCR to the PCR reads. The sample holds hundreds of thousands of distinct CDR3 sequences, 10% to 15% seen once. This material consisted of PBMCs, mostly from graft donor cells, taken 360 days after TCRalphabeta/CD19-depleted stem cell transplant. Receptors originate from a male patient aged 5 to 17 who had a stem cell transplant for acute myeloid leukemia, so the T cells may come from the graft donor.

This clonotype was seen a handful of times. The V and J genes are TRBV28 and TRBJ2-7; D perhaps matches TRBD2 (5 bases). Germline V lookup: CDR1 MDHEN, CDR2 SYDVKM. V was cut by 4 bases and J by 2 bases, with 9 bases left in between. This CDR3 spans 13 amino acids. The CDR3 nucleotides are TGTGCCAGCAGTTGGACTGCTCCCTACGAGCAGTACTTC. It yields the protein CASSWTAPYEQYF.

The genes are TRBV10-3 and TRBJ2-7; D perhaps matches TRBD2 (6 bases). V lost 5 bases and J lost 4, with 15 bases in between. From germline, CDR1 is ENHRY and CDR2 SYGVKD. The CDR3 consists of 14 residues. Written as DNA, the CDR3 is TGTGCCATCAGTCCCCGTCGGGGAGGTTACGAGCAGTACTTC. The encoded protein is CAISPRRGGYEQYF.

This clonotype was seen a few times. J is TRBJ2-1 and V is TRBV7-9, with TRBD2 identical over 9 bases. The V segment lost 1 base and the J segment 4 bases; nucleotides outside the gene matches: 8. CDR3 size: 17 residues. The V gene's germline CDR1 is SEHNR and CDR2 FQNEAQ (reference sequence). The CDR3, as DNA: TGTGCCAGCAGCTTAGGCTTCGGTAGCGGGAGATACAATGAGCAGTTCTTC. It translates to CASSLGFGSGRYNEQFF.

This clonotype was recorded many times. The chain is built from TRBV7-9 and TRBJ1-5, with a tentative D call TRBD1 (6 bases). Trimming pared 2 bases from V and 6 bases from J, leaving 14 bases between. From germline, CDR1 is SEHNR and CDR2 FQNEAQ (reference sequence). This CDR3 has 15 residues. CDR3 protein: CASSLSTGISQPQHF. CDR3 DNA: TGTGCCAGCAGCTTATCAACAGGGATAAGTCAGCCCCAGCATTTT.

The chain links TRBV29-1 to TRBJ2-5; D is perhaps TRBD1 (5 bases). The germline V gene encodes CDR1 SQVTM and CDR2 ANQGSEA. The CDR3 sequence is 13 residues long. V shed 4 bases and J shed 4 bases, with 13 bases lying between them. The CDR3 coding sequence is TGCAGCGTTGCAGGGCCTCTAGGAGAGACCCAGTACTTC. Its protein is CSVAGPLGETQYF.

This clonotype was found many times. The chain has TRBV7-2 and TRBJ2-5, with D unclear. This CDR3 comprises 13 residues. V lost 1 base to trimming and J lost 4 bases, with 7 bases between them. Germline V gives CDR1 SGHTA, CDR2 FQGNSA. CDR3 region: CASSLGGSETQYF. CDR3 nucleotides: TGTGCCAGCAGCTTAGGGGGATCAGAGACCCAGTACTTC.

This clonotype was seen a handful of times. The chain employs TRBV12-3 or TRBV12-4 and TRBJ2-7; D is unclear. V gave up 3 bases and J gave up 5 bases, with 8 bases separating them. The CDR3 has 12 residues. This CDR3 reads CASSLAQNEQYF. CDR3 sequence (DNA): TGTGCCAGCAGTTTGGCACAGAACGAGCAGTACTTC.

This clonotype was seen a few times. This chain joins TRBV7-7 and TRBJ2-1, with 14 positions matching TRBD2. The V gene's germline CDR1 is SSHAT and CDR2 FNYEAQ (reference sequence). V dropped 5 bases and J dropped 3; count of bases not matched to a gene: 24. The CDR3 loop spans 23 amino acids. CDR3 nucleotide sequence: TGTGCCAGCAGCGCTTTCATCAATCCGCTGTCCGGGACTAGCGGGAGTCTCTACAATGAGCAGTTCTTC. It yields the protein CASSAFINPLSGTSGSLYNEQFF.

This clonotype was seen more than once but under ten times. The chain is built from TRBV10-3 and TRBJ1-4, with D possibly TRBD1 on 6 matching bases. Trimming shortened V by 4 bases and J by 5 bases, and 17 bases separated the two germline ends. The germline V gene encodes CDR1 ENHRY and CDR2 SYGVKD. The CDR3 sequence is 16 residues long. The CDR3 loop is CAISAEWGLLNEKLFF. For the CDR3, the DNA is TGTGCCATCAGTGCCGAATGGGGGCTACTGAATGAAAAACTGTTTTTT.

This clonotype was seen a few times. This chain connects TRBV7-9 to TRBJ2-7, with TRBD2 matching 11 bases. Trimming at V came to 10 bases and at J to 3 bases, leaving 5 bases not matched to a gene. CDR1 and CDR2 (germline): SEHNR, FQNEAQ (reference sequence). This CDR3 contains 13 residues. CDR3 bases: TGTGCCACCGGGACTAGCGGACGCTACGAGCAGTACTTC. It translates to CATGTSGRYEQYF.

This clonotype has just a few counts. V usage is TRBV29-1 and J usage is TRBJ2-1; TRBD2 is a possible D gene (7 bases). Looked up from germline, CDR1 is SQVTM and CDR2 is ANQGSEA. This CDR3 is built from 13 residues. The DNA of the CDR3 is TGCGCCTCAGCTAAAGGGGGGGGTAGCGAGCAGTTCTTC. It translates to CASAKGGGSEQFF.

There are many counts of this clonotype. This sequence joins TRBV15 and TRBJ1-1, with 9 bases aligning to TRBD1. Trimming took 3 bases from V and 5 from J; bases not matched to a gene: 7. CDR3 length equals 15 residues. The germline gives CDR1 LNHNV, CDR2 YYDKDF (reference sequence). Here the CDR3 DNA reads TGTGCCACCAGCAGGGAGACAGGGGGTTGGACTGAAGCTTTCTTT. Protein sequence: CATSRETGGWTEAFF.

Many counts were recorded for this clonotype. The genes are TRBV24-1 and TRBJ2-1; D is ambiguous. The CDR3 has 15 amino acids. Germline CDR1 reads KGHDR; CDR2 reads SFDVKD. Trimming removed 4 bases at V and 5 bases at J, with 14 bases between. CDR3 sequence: CATSDSHRPHNEQFF. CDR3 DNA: TGTGCCACCAGTGACAGCCACCGCCCCCACAATGAGCAGTTCTTC.

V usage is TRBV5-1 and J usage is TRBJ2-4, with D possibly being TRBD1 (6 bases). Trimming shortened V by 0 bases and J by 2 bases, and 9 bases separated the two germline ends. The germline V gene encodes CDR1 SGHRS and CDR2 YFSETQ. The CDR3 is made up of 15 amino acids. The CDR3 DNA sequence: TGCGCCAGCAGCTTGGCGCAGGGGCCCAAAAACATTCAGTACTTC. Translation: CASSLAQGPKNIQYF.

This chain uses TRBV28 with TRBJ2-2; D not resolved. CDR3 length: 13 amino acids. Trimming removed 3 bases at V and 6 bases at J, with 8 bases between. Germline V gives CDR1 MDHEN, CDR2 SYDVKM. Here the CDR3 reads CASSFRVSGELFF. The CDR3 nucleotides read TGTGCCAGCAGTTTCCGGGTTTCCGGGGAGCTGTTTTTT.

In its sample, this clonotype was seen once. The CDR3 DNA reads as TGCGCCAGCAGCTTGGGGTTTGTTGGGACAGGCAACAATCAGCCCCAGCATTTT. This translates into CASSLGFVGTGNNQPQHF. The chain carries TRBV5-1 and TRBJ1-5, with 8 bases fitting TRBD1. V shed 0 bases, J shed 3 bases, and the junction held 11 bases outside the gene matches. The length of the CDR3 is 18 residues. The V gene's germline CDR1 is SGHRS and CDR2 YFSETQ.

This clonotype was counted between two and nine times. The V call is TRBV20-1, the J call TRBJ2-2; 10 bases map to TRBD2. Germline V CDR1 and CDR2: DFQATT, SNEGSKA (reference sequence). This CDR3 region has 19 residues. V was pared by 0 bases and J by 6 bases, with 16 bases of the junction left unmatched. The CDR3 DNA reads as TGCAGTGCTAGAGATCTAGCGGGAGTATCTCCCATCTCAGCCGGGGAGCTGTTTTTT. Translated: CSARDLAGVSPISAGELFF.

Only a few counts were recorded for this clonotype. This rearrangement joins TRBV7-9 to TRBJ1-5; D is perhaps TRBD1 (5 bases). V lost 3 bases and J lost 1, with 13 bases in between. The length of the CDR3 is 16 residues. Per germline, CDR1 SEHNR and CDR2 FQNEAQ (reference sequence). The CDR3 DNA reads TGTGCCAGCAGCTTGGGCAGGGAGCAAAGCAATCAGCCCCAGCATTTT. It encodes CASSLGREQSNQPQHF.

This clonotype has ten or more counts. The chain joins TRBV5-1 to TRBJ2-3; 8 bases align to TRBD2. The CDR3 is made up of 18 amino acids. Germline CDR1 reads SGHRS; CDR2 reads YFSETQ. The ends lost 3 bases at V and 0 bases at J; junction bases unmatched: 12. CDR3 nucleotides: TGCGCCAGCAGCTGGACCACCGGGACTAGTCTCAGCACAGATACGCAGTATTTT. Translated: CASSWTTGTSLSTDTQYF.

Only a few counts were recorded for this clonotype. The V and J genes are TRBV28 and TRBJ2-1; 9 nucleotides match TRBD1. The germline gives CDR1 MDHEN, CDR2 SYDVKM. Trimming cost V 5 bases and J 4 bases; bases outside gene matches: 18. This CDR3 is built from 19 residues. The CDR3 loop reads CASSQRGTGYLAVYNEQFF. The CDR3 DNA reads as TGTGCCAGCAGTCAAAGGGGGACAGGGTATCTCGCGGTTTACAATGAGCAGTTCTTC. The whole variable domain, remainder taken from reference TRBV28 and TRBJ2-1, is DVKVTQSSRYLVKRTGEKVFLECVQDMDHENMFWYRQDPGLGLRLIYFSYDVKMKEKGDIPEGYSVSREKKERFSLILESASTNQTSMYLCASSQRGTGYLAVYNEQFFGPGTRLTVL.

DNA for the CDR3: TGCGCCAGCAGCTTGGGGCTTAGGCAGGGAGTACTAGCGGGATCCTACGAGCAGTACTTC. Its protein product is CASSLGLRQGVLAGSYEQYF. The chain joins TRBV5-1 to TRBJ2-7, with 10 bases aligning to TRBD2. The germline V gene encodes CDR1 SGHRS and CDR2 YFSETQ. The V and J ends lost 0 bases and 1 base, in that order; junction bases with no gene match: 16. The CDR3 totals 20 residues.

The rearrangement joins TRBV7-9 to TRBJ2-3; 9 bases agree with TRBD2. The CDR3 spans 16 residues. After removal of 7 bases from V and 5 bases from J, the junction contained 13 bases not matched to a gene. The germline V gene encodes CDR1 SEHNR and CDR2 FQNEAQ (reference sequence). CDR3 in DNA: TGTGCCAGCATCCACGGGGCGGGAGGGCCAAAAGATACGCAGTATTTT. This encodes CASIHGAGGPKDTQYF.

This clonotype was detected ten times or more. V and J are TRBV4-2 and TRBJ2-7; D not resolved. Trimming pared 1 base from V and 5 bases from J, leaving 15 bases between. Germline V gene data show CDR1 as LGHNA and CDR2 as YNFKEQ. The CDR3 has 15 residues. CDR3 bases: TGTGCCAGCAGCCAAGGGCTGGAGACTGGGGACGAGCAGTACTTC. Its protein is CASSQGLETGDEQYF.

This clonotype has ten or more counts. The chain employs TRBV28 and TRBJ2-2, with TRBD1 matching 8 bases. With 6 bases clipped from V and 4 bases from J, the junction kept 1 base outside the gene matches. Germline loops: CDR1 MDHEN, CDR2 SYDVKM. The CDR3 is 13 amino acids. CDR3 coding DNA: TGTGCCAGCAGGGACAGGGTCACCGGGGAGCTGTTTTTT. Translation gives CASRDRVTGELFF.

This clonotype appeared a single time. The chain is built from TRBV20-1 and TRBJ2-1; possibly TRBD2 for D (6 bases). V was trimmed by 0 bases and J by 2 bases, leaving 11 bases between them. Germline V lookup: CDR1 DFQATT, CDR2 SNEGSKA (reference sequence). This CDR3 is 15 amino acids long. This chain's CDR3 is CSARDRRGTYNEQFF. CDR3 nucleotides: TGCAGTGCTAGAGATCGGCGGGGAACCTACAATGAGCAGTTCTTC.